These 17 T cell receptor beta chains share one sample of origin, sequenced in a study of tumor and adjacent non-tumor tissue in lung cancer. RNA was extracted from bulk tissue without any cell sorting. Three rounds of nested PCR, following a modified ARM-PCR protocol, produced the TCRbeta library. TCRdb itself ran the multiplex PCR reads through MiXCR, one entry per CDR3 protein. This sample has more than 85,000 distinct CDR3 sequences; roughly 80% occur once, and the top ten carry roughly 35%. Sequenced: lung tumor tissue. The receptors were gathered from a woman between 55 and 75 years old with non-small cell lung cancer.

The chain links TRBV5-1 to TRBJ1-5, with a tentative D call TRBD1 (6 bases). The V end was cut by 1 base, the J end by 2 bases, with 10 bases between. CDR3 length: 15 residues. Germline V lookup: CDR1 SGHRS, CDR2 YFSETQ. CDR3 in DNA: TGCGCCAGCAGCTTGTCAGGGGAAGGCAATCAGCCCCAGCATTTT. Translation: CASSLSGEGNQPQHF.

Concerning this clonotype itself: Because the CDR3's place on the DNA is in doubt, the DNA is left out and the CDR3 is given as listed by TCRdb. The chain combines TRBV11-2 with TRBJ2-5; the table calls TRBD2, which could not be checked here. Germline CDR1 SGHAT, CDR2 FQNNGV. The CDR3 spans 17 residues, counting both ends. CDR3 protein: CASSLVVAGGTEETRYF.

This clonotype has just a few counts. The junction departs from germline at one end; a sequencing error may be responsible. The CDR3 DNA reads as TGTGCCAGTAGCTGGGACAGGGGGTTAGAGACCCACTACTTC. As protein: CASSWDRGLETHYF. J is TRBJ2-5 and V is TRBV28; TRBD1 matches 11 bases. Germline lookup yields CDR1 MDHEN and CDR2 SYDVKM. The CDR3 totals 14 residues. The full variable domain, with the rest looked up from reference TRBV28 and TRBJ2-5, is DVKVTQSSRYLVKRTGEKVFLECVQDMDHENMFWYRQDPGLGLRLIYFSYDVKMKEKGDIPEGYSVSREKKERFSLILESASTNQTSMYLCASSWDRGLETHYFGPGTRLLVL.

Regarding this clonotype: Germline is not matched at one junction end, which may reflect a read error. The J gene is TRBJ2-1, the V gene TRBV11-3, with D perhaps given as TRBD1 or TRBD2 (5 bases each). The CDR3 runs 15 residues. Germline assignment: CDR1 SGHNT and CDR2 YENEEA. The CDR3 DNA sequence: TGTGCCAGCGGCCGGGGCGAGGGTCAAGGCAATGAGCACTTCTTC. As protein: CASGRGEGQGNEHFF.

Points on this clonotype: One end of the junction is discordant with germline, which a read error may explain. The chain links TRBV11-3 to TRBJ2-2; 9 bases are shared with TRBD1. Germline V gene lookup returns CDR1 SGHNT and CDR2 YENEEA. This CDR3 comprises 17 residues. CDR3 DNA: TGTACCAGCAGCTTAGGAAACGGGACAGGGAGAACCGGGGAGGTGTCTTTT. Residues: CTSSLGNGTGRTGEVSF.

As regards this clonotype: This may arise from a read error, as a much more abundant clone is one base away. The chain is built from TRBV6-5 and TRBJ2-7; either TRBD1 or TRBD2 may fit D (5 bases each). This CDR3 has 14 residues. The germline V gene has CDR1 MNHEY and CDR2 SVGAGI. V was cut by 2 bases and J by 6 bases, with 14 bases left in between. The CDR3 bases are TGTGCCAGCAGTTACCGGGACGGAATCCTCGAGCAGTACTTC. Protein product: CASSYRDGILEQYF.

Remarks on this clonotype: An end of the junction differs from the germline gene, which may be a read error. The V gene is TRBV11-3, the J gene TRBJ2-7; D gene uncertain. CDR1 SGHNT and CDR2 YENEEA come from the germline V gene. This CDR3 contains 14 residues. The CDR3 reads CTSNLDTGTYEQYF. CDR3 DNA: TGTACCAGCAACTTAGATACTGGAACCTACGAACAGTACTTC.

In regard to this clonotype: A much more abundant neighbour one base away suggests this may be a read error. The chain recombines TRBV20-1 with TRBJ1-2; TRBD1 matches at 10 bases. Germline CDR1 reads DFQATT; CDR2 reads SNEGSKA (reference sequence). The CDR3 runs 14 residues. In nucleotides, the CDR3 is TGCAGTTCTAGAGTAGGGACAGGGGTCTATGGCTACACCTTC. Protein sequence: CSSRVGTGVYGYTF.

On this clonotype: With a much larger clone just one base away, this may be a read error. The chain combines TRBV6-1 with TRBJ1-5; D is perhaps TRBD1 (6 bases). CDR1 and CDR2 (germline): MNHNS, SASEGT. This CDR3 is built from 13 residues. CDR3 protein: CPSRQVNNQPQHF. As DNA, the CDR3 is TGTCCCAGCAGACAGGTGAATAATCAGCCCCAGCATTTT.

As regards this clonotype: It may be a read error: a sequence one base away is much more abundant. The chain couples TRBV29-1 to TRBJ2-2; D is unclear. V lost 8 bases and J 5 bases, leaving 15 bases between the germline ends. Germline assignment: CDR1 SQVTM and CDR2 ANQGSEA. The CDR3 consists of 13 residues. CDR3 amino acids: CSIGSMRTGELFF. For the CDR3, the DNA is TGCAGCATTGGCTCTATGAGGACCGGGGAGCTGTTTTTT.

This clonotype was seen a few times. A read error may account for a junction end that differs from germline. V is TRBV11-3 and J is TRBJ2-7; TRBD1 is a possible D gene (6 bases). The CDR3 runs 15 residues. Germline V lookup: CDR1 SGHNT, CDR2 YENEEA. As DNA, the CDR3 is TGTGCCAGCAGCCTAGACGTGACAGGTTCCTACGAGCAGTACTTC. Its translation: CASSLDVTGSYEQYF. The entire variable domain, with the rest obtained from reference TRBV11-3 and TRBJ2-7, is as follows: EAGVVQSPRYKIIEKKQPVAFWCNPISGHNTLYWYLQNLGQGPELLIRYENEEAVDDSQLPKDRFSAERLKGVDSTLKIQPAELGDSAVYLCASSLDVTGSYEQYFGPGTRLTVT.

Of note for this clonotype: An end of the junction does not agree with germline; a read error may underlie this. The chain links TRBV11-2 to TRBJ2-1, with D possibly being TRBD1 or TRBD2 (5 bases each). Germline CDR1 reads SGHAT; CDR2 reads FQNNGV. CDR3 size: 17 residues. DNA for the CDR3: TGTGCCAGCAGCTTGGGGAGACAGACCAGCTCCTACAATGAGCAGTCCTTT. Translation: CASSLGRQTSSYNEQSF.

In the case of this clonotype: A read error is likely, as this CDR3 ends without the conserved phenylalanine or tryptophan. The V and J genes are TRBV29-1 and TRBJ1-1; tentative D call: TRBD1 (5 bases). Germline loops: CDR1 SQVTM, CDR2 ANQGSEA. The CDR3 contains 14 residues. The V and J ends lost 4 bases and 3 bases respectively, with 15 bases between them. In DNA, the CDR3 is TGCAGCGTTGGTGAGGGGAGGTCGCACACTGAAGCTTTCCTT. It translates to CSVGEGRSHTEAFL.

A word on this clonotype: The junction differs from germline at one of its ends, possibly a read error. CDR3 sequence: CSVRDLLIDTQYF. CDR3 sequence (DNA): TGCAGTGTTAGAGATCTCCTCATAGATACGCAGTATTTT. The chain joins TRBV20-1 to TRBJ2-3; D unresolved. The germline gives CDR1 DFQATT, CDR2 SNEGSKA (reference sequence). This CDR3 is 13 amino acids long.

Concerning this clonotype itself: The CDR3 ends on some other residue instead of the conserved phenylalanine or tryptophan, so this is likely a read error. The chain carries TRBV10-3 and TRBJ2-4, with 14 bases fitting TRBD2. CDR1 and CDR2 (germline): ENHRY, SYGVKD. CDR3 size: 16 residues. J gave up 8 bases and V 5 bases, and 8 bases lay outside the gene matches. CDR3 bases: TGTGCCATCAGTCCCGGGACTAGCGGGAGAGCAGACATTCAGTACTCC. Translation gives CAISPGTSGRADIQYS.

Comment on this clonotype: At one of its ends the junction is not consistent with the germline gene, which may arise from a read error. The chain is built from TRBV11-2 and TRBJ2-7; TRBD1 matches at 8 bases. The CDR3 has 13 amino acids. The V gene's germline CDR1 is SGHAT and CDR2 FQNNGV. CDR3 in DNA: TGTGCCAGCAGCTTTACAGGGGGTAACGACCAGTACTTC. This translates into CASSFTGGNDQYF.

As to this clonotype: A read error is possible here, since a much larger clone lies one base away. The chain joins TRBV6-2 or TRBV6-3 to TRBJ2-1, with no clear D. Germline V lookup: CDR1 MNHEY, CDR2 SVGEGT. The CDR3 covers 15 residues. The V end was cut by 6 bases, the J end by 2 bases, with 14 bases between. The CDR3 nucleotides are TGTGCCAGCAGCTCAGAGCTGCTGACCTACAATGAGCAGTTCTTC. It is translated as CASSSELLTYNEQFF.